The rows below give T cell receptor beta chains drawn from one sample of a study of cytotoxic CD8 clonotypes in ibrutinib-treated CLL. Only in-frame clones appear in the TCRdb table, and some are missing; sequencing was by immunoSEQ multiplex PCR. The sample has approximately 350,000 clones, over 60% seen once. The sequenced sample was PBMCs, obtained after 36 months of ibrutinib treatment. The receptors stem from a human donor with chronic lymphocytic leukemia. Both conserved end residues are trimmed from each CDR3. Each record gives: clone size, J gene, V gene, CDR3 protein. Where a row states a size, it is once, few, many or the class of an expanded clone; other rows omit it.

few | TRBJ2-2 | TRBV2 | ASRGIRGYTGELF
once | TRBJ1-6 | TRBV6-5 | ATRSNPQGSPLH
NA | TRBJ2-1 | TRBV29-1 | SVARQDASYNEQF
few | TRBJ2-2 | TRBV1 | TSSQDRLEVMGGELF
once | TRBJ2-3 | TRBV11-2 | ASSLLLAGELGTQY
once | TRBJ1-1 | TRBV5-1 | ASSIDLMNTEAF
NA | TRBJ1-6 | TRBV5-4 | ASSLGQGRDSPLH
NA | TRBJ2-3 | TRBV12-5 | ASGKVSGTETDTQY
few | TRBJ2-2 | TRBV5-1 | ASSPHRGVAGELF
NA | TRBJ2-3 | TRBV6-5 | ASTGALGGTQY
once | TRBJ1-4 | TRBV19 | ASSITATNEKLF
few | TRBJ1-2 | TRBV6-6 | ASSYSIGQYLYGYT
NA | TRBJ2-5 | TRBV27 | ASSPGPRIPQETQY
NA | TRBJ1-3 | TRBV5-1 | ASSSTGNTIY
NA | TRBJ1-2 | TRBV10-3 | AISEGLANYGYT
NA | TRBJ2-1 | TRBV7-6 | ASSPWDRGRYLYNEQF
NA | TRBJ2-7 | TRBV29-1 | SVADSTYEQY
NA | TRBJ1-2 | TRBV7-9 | ASSLVKGDDGYT
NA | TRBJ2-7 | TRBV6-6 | ASTLAGVGNEQY
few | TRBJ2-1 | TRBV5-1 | ASSTGTNNEQF
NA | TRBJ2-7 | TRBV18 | ASSLGAGEQY
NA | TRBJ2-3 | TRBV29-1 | SVVQGLALFTDTQY
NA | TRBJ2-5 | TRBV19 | ASSITDREETQY
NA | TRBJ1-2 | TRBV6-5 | ASSYSGAYYGYT
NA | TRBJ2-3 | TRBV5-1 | ASSSEADTQY
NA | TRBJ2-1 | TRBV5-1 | ASSLGTSLAGGYNEQF
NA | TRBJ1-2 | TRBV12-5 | ASGLATGVGNYGYT
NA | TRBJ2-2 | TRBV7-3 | ASSPIGGELF
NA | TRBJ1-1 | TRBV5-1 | ASSLVGGQGMNTEAF